Listed here are 24 T cell receptor beta chains from one sample, sequenced in a study of T cell responses to AZD1222 COVID-19 vaccine. Using immunoSEQ multiplex PCR, the repertoire was profiled, and TCRdb retains in-frame clones only, with some absent. This repertoire shows roughly 80,000 clones, 87% found once; its top ten account for roughly 11%. Sequencing was performed on peripheral blood, taken 28 days after the second AZD1222 dose. These receptors were obtained from an adult who received the AZD1222 COVID-19 vaccine.

About this clone: Other nucleotide sequences in the sample specify the same CDR3. The chain has TRBV27 and TRBJ2-3; D perhaps matches TRBD1 (6 bases). V was pared by 5 bases and J by 4 bases, with 10 bases between. This CDR3 region has 13 residues. The germline CDR1 and CDR2 sequences are MNHEY and SMNVEV (reference sequence). The CDR3, as DNA: TGTGCCAGCAGTCTACAGGGCGCAGATACGCAGTATTTT. Encoded protein: CASSLQGADTQYF.

This rearrangement joins TRBV3-1 (or the pseudogene TRBV3-2) to TRBJ2-7; D uncertain. This CDR3 has 16 residues. V was trimmed by 1 base and J by 3 bases, leaving 16 bases between them. Germline V lookup: CDR1 LGHDT, CDR2 YNNKEL (reference sequence). The CDR3 spells CASSQGTWQLDYEQYF. In DNA, the CDR3 is TGTGCCAGCAGCCAAGGGACCTGGCAACTGGACTACGAGCAGTACTTC.

The J gene is TRBJ1-5, the V gene TRBV5-6; D not resolved. V shed 4 bases and J shed 0 bases, with 5 bases lying between them. From germline, CDR1 is SGHDT and CDR2 YYEEEE. This CDR3 is 13 amino acids long. CDR3 coding DNA: TGTGCCAGCAGCCTACGTAGCAATCAGCCCCAGCATTTT. Its protein product is CASSLRSNQPQHF.

This clone was seen more than once but under ten times. J is TRBJ2-5 and V is TRBV4-1; D is unclear. Germline V CDR1 and CDR2: MGHRA, YSYEKL. The V end lost 0 bases, the J end lost 1 base, and 3 bases lay between the germline ends. There are 13 residues in the CDR3. The CDR3: CASSQEFQETQYF. The DNA for the CDR3 is TGCGCCAGCAGCCAAGAGTTCCAAGAGACCCAGTACTTC.

This sequence joins TRBV2 and TRBJ2-3; D not certain. The CDR3 has 17 residues. The germline V gene encodes CDR1 SNHLY and CDR2 FYNNEI. V was clipped by 5 bases and J by 4 bases, with 22 bases between them. CDR3 in amino acids: CASSRTPPERSADTQYF. The CDR3 bases are TGTGCCAGCAGTAGAACCCCGCCCGAGCGTTCGGCAGATACGCAGTATTTT.

The rearrangement links TRBV5-4 to TRBJ2-7, with D unresolved. Per the germline V gene, CDR1 is SGHNT and CDR2 is YYREEE (reference sequence). The CDR3 contains 15 residues. V was pared by 4 bases and J by 2 bases, with 16 bases between. The CDR3 bases are TGTGCCAGCAGCCCTCAACCGGACGGAGCCTACGAGCAGTACTTC. Protein product: CASSPQPDGAYEQYF.

The rearrangement links TRBV6-6 to TRBJ2-5; D call uncertain. Trimming cost V 6 bases and J 2 bases, with 16 bases left between them. The CDR3 contains 15 residues. Germline V gene sequence: CDR1 MNHNY, CDR2 SVGAGI (reference sequence). CDR3 DNA sequence: TGTGCCAGCAGCCCACATGTGTCAGTACAAGAGACCCAGTACTTC. Protein sequence: CASSPHVSVQETQYF.

The V call is TRBV5-4, the J call TRBJ2-3; 7 bases align to TRBD2. The CDR3 spans 14 residues. The germline CDR1 and CDR2 sequences are SGHNT and YYREEE (reference sequence). V gave up 6 bases and J gave up 4 bases; unmatched junction bases: 8. CDR3 in DNA: TGTGCCAGCAAGGGTGCTAGCGGCTCAGATACGCAGTATTTT. This codes for CASKGASGSDTQYF.

V gene TRBV6-5 combines with J gene TRBJ2-7; D ambiguous. Germline assignment: CDR1 MNHEY and CDR2 SVGAGI. V was cut by 5 bases and J by 7 bases, with 15 bases left in between. This CDR3 spans 13 amino acids. CDR3 protein: CASSTDGSREQYF. CDR3 nucleotides: TGTGCCAGCAGTACGGACGGTTCGAGGGAGCAGTACTTC.

V usage is TRBV6-5 and J usage is TRBJ1-1, with D tentatively TRBD1 (5 bases). The CDR3 totals 15 residues. Trimming left V 0 bases short and J 4 bases short, with 12 bases between. Germline V gene lookup returns CDR1 MNHEY and CDR2 SVGAGI. DNA of the CDR3: TGTGCCAGCAGTTACTCGGGGGGGGTCCCCACTGAAGCTTTCTTT. Protein sequence: CASSYSGGVPTEAFF.

The rearrangement joins TRBV30 to TRBJ2-5; TRBD1 agrees at 8 bases. Germline V gene data show CDR1 as GTSNPN and CDR2 as SVGIG (reference sequence). The CDR3 has 14 amino acids. V gave up 1 base and J gave up 6 bases; unmatched junction bases: 7. CDR3 DNA sequence: TGTGCCTGGAGTGGCCCAGGGGGCGAACAGACCCAGTACTTC. It specifies CAWSGPGGEQTQYF.

The chain uses TRBV5-1 and TRBJ1-1; D is perhaps TRBD1 (6 bases). The CDR3 contains 13 residues. Trimming cost V 1 base and J 8 bases, with 12 bases left between them. CDR1 SGHRS and CDR2 YFSETQ come from the germline V gene. DNA for the CDR3: TGCGCCAGCAGCTTGCCCCCAGGGGCAGAAGCTTTCTTT. Protein product: CASSLPPGAEAFF. The variable domain in full, completed from reference TRBV5-1 and TRBJ1-1, reads KAGVTQTPRYLIKTRGQQVTLSCSPISGHRSVSWYQQTPGQGLQFLFEYFSETQRNKGNFPGRFSGRQFSNSRSEMNVSTLELGDSALYLCASSLPPGAEAFFGQGTRLTVV.

This chain links TRBV3-1 (or the pseudogene TRBV3-2) with TRBJ1-1; D not certain. CDR1 is LGHDT and CDR2 is YNNKEL in the germline V gene (reference sequence). Trimming left V 4 bases short and J 0 bases short, with 12 bases between. The CDR3 runs to 15 residues. The CDR3 region is CASSPAGVLNTEAFF. DNA of the CDR3: TGTGCCAGCAGCCCCGCAGGTGTTTTGAACACTGAAGCTTTCTTT.

The chain joins TRBV5-1 to TRBJ2-1; 12 nucleotides line up with TRBD1. V lost 4 bases, J lost 5 bases, and 10 bases stayed unmatched. Germline values: CDR1 SGHRS, CDR2 YFSETQ. The CDR3 consists of 17 residues. DNA for the CDR3: TGCGCCAGCAGCCGGGACAGGGGGCGGAGGGCTAACAATGAGCAGTTCTTC. Amino acid sequence: CASSRDRGRRANNEQFF.

The J gene is TRBJ1-4, the V gene TRBV12-3 or TRBV12-4; no firm D call. V lost 4 bases to trimming and J lost 8 bases, with 5 bases between them. The CDR3 spans 11 residues. The CDR3 nucleotides are TGTGCCAGCAGTTCAGGAGAAAAACTGTTTTTT. Protein product: CASSSGEKLFF.

The rearrangement links TRBV7-9 to TRBJ1-1, with D maybe TRBD1 (6 bases). Germline V gene data show CDR1 as SEHNR and CDR2 as FQNEAQ (reference sequence). V was clipped by 0 bases and J by 5 bases, with 10 bases between them. This CDR3 has 14 amino acids. CDR3: CASSLAQGRTEAFF. The CDR3 DNA follows: TGTGCCAGCAGCTTAGCTCAGGGGAGAACTGAAGCTTTCTTT.

This clone was counted a single time. At one boundary the junction diverges from the germline segment, which might be a read error. The chain employs TRBV7-9 and TRBJ2-7, with 7 bases that match TRBD1. The CDR3 covers 12 residues. The germline V gene encodes CDR1 SEHNR and CDR2 FQNEAQ (reference sequence). The CDR3 DNA sequence: TGTGCCAGCAGCCGACAGGGTGAGCCGTCAATCTTC. Protein product: CASSRQGEPSIF.

This clone appeared once. The gene calls are TRBV2 and TRBJ2-2; D may be TRBD1 or TRBD2 (6 bases each). CDR1 and CDR2 (germline): SNHLY, FYNNEI. Trimming removed 6 bases at V and 5 bases at J, with 16 bases between. There are 15 residues in the CDR3. The CDR3 DNA reads as TGTGCCAGCAGACCTGAGGGGGGAGAAACCGGGGAGCTGTTTTTT. Protein sequence: CASRPEGGETGELFF.

Here the CDR3 reads CASSMTGGIEKLFF. The CDR3 bases are TGTGCCAGTTCGATGACAGGGGGCATTGAAAAACTGTTTTTT. The chain is built from TRBV19 and TRBJ1-4; 10 nucleotides align to TRBD1. Germline loops: CDR1 LNHDA, CDR2 SQIVND (reference sequence). V lost 8 bases, J lost 7 bases, and 7 bases stayed unmatched. The CDR3 is 14 residues long.

The CDR3 DNA reads as TGTGCCACCAGCAGAGATCGAACCGGGGTCGGGGGCTACACCTTC. This translates into CATSRDRTGVGGYTF. The V gene is TRBV15, the J gene TRBJ1-2; unclear D gene. The CDR3 sequence is 15 residues long. The V gene's germline CDR1 is LNHNV and CDR2 YYDKDF (reference sequence). V lost 0 bases to trimming and J lost 8 bases, with 16 bases between them.

This chain links TRBV29-1 with TRBJ1-5; possible D gene TRBD1, 5 bases. Trimming stripped 7 bases from V and 2 bases from J, with 15 bases between. CDR1 and CDR2 from the germline V gene are SQVTM and ANQGSEA. The CDR3 extends over 14 amino acids. CDR3 coding DNA: TGCAGCGCTTTGACAGCCCAGGGCAATCAGCCCCAGCATTTT. The encoded protein is CSALTAQGNQPQHF.

The chain links TRBV13 to TRBJ2-7; 7 nucleotides agree with TRBD1. Germline CDR1 PRHDT, CDR2 FYEKMQ (reference sequence). This CDR3 has 14 residues. The junction had 7 bases not matched to a gene; V was cut back by 5 bases and J by 3 bases. This CDR3 is CASSRTGANYEQYF. The CDR3 region has the DNA TGTGCCAGCAGCAGAACAGGGGCGAACTACGAGCAGTACTTC.

The chain recombines TRBV7-9 with TRBJ2-1; no clear D. Per the germline V gene, CDR1 is SEHNR and CDR2 is FQNEAQ (reference sequence). V was clipped by 5 bases and J by 4 bases, with 15 bases between them. CDR3 size: 15 residues. CDR3 loop: CASSKAGTGYNEQFF. Here the CDR3 DNA reads TGTGCCAGCAGCAAAGCAGGAACCGGTTACAATGAGCAGTTCTTC.

DNA of the CDR3: TGTGCCAGCAACCGGCCAGGGGACCGTAGCACAGATACGCAGTATTTT. This translates into CASNRPGDRSTDTQYF. The chain joins TRBV7-9 to TRBJ2-3, with a tentative D call TRBD1 (6 bases). The CDR3 spans 16 residues. CDR1 and CDR2 (germline): SEHNR, FQNEAQ (reference sequence). The V and J ends lost 7 bases and 0 bases respectively, with 17 bases between them.